The 23 T cell receptor beta chains given below trace back to one sample, sequenced in a study of OX40 agonist ivuxolimab in advanced cancers. Method: immunoSEQ multiplex PCR; TCRdb's copy keeps in-frame clones and lacks some. The data show tens of thousands of clones, over 75% seen once. The input for sequencing was CD4+ or CD8+ T cells sorted from blood, taken in a trial of the OX40 agonist ivuxolimab. These receptors originate from an adult with an advanced solid tumor such as melanoma, head and neck, liver or kidney cancer.

The chain is built from TRBV19 and TRBJ2-1; possible D gene TRBD1, 6 bases. Trimming pared 3 bases from V and 3 bases from J, leaving 15 bases between. Germline assignment: CDR1 LNHDA and CDR2 SQIVND (reference sequence). The CDR3 contains 16 residues. CDR3 bases: TGTGCCAGTAGTATCTCAGTGGGGGCGGTCTACAATGAGCAGTTCTTC. This sequence encodes CASSISVGAVYNEQFF.

This chain uses TRBV7-9 with TRBJ2-2; D not certain. CDR3 size: 12 residues. In germline, CDR1 is SEHNR, CDR2 FQNEAQ (reference sequence). Trimming stripped 0 bases from V and 8 bases from J, with 4 bases between. The CDR3 bases are TGTGCCAGCAGCTTAGCGCTAGGGGAGCTGTTTTTT. Protein product: CASSLALGELFF.

This CDR3 is CASSPPVTDTQYF. The CDR3 DNA sequence: TGTGCCAGCAGCCCTCCGGTGACAGATACGCAGTATTTT. The genes are TRBV9 and TRBJ2-3; D not certain. V lost 4 bases, J lost 3 bases, and 9 bases lay in between. The CDR3 covers 13 residues. Germline CDR1 and CDR2: SGDLS and YYNGEE. Drawing the rest from reference TRBV9 and TRBJ2-3, the complete variable domain is DSGVTQTPKHLITATGQRVTLRCSPRSGDLSVYWYQQSLDQGLQFLIQYYNGEERAKGNILERFSAQQFPDLHSELNLSSLELGDSALYFCASSPPVTDTQYFGPGTRLTVL.

This sequence joins TRBV9 and TRBJ2-7; TRBD1 matches 9 bases. The CDR3 covers 15 residues. Germline V lookup: CDR1 SGDLS, CDR2 YYNGEE. The J segment lost 5 bases and the V segment lost 3 bases, leaving 9 bases of the junction unmatched. The CDR3 region is CASSAHGTGSHEQYF. In DNA form, the CDR3 reads TGTGCCAGCAGCGCCCACGGGACAGGGTCTCACGAGCAGTACTTC.

This chain connects TRBV27 to TRBJ2-1; D not certain. Per the germline V gene, CDR1 is MNHEY and CDR2 is SMNVEV (reference sequence). The CDR3 spans 14 residues. V shed 4 bases and J shed 2 bases, with 9 bases lying between them. The CDR3 here is CASSYTPAYNEQFF. In DNA form, the CDR3 reads TGTGCCAGCAGTTATACCCCCGCCTACAATGAGCAGTTCTTC.

This chain joins TRBV5-6 and TRBJ1-5; 7 bases are shared with TRBD1. Germline CDR1 and CDR2: SGHDT and YYEEEE. V lost 5 bases to trimming and J lost 3 bases; unmatched junction nucleotides: 5. The CDR3 runs 14 residues. CDR3 nucleotide sequence: TGTGCCAGCAGTACAGGGGTCGACAATCAGCCCCAGCATTTT. Translated: CASSTGVDNQPQHF.

This clone was detected only a few times. In nucleotides, the CDR3 is TGCAGCGTTGATATTGTTGGGAACTTCAACTATGGCTACACCTTC. The encoded protein is CSVDIVGNFNYGYTF. The rearrangement links TRBV29-1 to TRBJ1-2; D gene uncertain. The germline V and J ends were trimmed by 3 bases and 2 bases, with 16 bases remaining between them. CDR1 and CDR2 (germline): SQVTM, ANQGSEA. CDR3 length: 15 amino acids. Full variable domain (remainder filled in from reference TRBV29-1 and TRBJ1-2): SAVISQKPSRDICQRGTSLTIQCQVDSQVTMMFWYRQQPGQSLTLIATANQGSEATYESGFVIDKFPISRPNLTFSTLTVSNMSPEDSSIYLCSVDIVGNFNYGYTFGSGTRLTVV.

The V and J genes are TRBV6-1 and TRBJ1-1; D unresolved. The CDR3 spans 14 residues. Germline CDR1 is MNHNS and CDR2 is SASEGT. With 3 bases removed from V and 1 base from J, the gap between germline ends came to 9 bases. As DNA, the CDR3 is TGTGCCAGCAGTGAGAGTAGGGCGAACACTGAAGCTTTCTTT. Protein sequence: CASSESRANTEAFF.

V is TRBV5-8 and J is TRBJ2-3; D may be TRBD1 (5 bases). The CDR3 spans 13 residues. The V gene's germline CDR1 is SGHTS and CDR2 YDEGEE. The ends were cut back, 4 bases at V and 3 bases at J, with 9 bases in the middle. CDR3 sequence (DNA): TGTGCCAGCAGCCTTACAGGAACAGATACGCAGTATTTT. Amino acids: CASSLTGTDTQYF.

This chain joins TRBV5-4 and TRBJ2-7; D ambiguous. CDR1 SGHNT and CDR2 YYREEE come from the germline V gene (reference sequence). Trimming took 2 bases from V and 3 from J, leaving 9 bases between them. CDR3 length: 13 residues. In DNA form, the CDR3 reads TGTGCCAGCAGCTTCGGCCAGAGCTACGAGCAGTACTTC. Its translation is CASSFGQSYEQYF.

In this sample, this clone turned up once. The chain has TRBV7-5 and TRBJ2-7. TRBV7-5 is a listed pseudogene. The CDR3 sequence is 12 residues long. CDR3 in DNA: TGTGCCAGCAGCTTGGGGGCCTACGAGCAGTACTTC. Protein sequence: CASSLGAYEQYF.

This chain links TRBV7-3 with TRBJ1-2; 7 bases match TRBD1. The CDR3 has 16 residues. V lost 2 bases to trimming and J lost 3 bases; unmatched junction nucleotides: 9. The germline gives CDR1 SGHTA, CDR2 FQGTGA. The CDR3 sequence is CASSLGGQSGYYGYTF. The CDR3 coding sequence is TGTGCCAGCAGCTTAGGGGGACAGTCTGGCTACTATGGCTACACCTTC.

This clone occurred once. This chain uses TRBV5-8 with TRBJ1-5, with a tentative D call TRBD1 (6 bases). CDR1 SGHTS and CDR2 YDEGEE come from the germline V gene. The CDR3 covers 16 residues. Trimming stripped 2 bases from V and 6 bases from J, with 18 bases between. CDR3 amino acids: CASSLGTGSVGQPQHF. CDR3 DNA: TGTGCCAGCAGCTTAGGAACAGGGTCAGTTGGTCAGCCCCAGCATTTT.

The genes are TRBV4-3 and TRBJ1-5; no firm D call. With 0 bases removed from V and 3 bases from J, the gap between germline ends came to 9 bases. The CDR3 runs to 15 residues. CDR1 is LGHNA, CDR2 YSLEER, per germline. The CDR3 DNA sequence: TGCGCCAGCAGCCAAGATTGGGGTCCCAATCAGCCCCAGCATTTT. Translation gives CASSQDWGPNQPQHF.

The rearrangement joins TRBV5-1 to TRBJ2-5; D is unresolved. CDR3 length equals 15 residues. V lost 3 bases, J lost 3 bases, and 15 bases lay in between. Germline CDR1 reads SGHRS; CDR2 reads YFSETQ. This CDR3 reads CASSSRKQLKETQYF. The CDR3 bases are TGCGCCAGCAGCTCCCGAAAGCAATTAAAAGAGACCCAGTACTTC.

The V call is TRBV9, the J call TRBJ2-2, with D maybe TRBD1 (6 bases). The CDR3 contains 16 residues. The V end lost 3 bases, the J end lost 5 bases, and 17 bases lay between the germline ends. Germline-derived CDR1 and CDR2 are SGDLS and YYNGEE. The CDR3 reads CASSETGTLYTGELFF. The CDR3 region has the DNA TGTGCCAGCAGCGAAACCGGGACACTTTATACCGGGGAGCTGTTTTTT. Looking up the rest from reference TRBV9 and TRBJ2-2 gives the full variable domain: DSGVTQTPKHLITATGQRVTLRCSPRSGDLSVYWYQQSLDQGLQFLIQYYNGEERAKGNILERFSAQQFPDLHSELNLSSLELGDSALYFCASSETGTLYTGELFFGEGSRLTVL.

The V gene is TRBV4-3, the J gene TRBJ2-5, with D maybe TRBD2 (6 bases). The germline V and J ends were trimmed by 0 bases and 1 base, with 18 bases remaining between them. Germline V gene data show CDR1 as LGHNA and CDR2 as YSLEER. The CDR3 sequence is 18 residues long. In DNA form, the CDR3 reads TGCGCCAGCAGCCAAGATCTCTTCGGGGGTTATCTCCAAGAGACCCAGTACTTC. Its protein product is CASSQDLFGGYLQETQYF.

The V gene is TRBV29-1, the J gene TRBJ2-1, with no clear D. Germline V lookup: CDR1 SQVTM, CDR2 ANQGSEA. The V and J ends lost 2 bases and 2 bases respectively, with 4 bases between them. The CDR3 consists of 12 residues. The CDR3 nucleotides read TGCAGCGTTGAACCCACCTACAATGAGCAGTTCTTC. Protein product: CSVEPTYNEQFF.

This clone was recorded a few times. The chain employs TRBV19 and TRBJ1-1; D might be TRBD1 (6 bases). The CDR3 contains 13 residues. Germline CDR1 LNHDA, CDR2 SQIVND (reference sequence). Trimming took 5 bases from V and 3 from J, leaving 10 bases between them. The CDR3 nucleotides are TGTGCCAGTAGTGTAACAGGGTACACTGAAGCTTTCTTT. Its translation is CASSVTGYTEAFF.

This rearrangement joins TRBV11-2 to TRBJ2-1; 12 bases are a match to TRBD2. This CDR3 spans 17 amino acids. V trimming: 0 bases; J trimming: 4 bases; junction bases outside the gene matches: 4. CDR1 is SGHAT and CDR2 is FQNNGV in the germline V gene. CDR3 coding DNA: TGTGCCAGCAGCTTAGATAGGACTAGCGGGGCATACAATGAGCAGTTCTTC. Protein: CASSLDRTSGAYNEQFF. Supplemented by reference TRBV11-2 and TRBJ2-1, the full variable domain reads EAGVAQSPRYKIIEKRQSVAFWCNPISGHATLYWYQQILGQGPKLLIQFQNNGVVDDSQLPKDRFSAERLKGVDSTLKIQPAKLEDSAVYLCASSLDRTSGAYNEQFFGPGTRLTVL.

This clone appeared a single time. The rearrangement links TRBV7-9 to TRBJ1-4; D ambiguous. This CDR3 has 16 amino acids. Germline V gene sequence: CDR1 SEHNR, CDR2 FQNEAQ (reference sequence). V was trimmed by 1 base and J by 0 bases, leaving 9 bases between them. The CDR3 loop reads CASSLEGGATNEKLFF. The CDR3 nucleotides read TGTGCCAGCAGCTTAGAGGGCGGGGCAACTAATGAAAAACTGTTTTTT.

There are a few counts of this clone. The chain has TRBV5-6 and TRBJ1-2; tentatively, D is TRBD1 (5 bases). Germline CDR1 reads SGHDT; CDR2 reads YYEEEE. The ends were cut back, 4 bases at V and 4 bases at J, with 17 bases in the middle. This CDR3 comprises 15 residues. The CDR3 DNA is TGTGCCAGCAGCATCGGGACCCTGAATAGCTATGGCTACACCTTC. Its translation is CASSIGTLNSYGYTF.

This clone was detected only once. This chain joins TRBV5-1 and TRBJ1-1; D is undetermined. The CDR3 extends over 14 amino acids. Trimming cost V 0 bases and J 1 base, with 7 bases left between them. CDR1 and CDR2 from the germline V gene are SGHRS and YFSETQ. CDR3 bases: TGCGCCAGCAGCTTGGGTTATGAGAACACTGAAGCTTTCTTT. This codes for CASSLGYENTEAFF.